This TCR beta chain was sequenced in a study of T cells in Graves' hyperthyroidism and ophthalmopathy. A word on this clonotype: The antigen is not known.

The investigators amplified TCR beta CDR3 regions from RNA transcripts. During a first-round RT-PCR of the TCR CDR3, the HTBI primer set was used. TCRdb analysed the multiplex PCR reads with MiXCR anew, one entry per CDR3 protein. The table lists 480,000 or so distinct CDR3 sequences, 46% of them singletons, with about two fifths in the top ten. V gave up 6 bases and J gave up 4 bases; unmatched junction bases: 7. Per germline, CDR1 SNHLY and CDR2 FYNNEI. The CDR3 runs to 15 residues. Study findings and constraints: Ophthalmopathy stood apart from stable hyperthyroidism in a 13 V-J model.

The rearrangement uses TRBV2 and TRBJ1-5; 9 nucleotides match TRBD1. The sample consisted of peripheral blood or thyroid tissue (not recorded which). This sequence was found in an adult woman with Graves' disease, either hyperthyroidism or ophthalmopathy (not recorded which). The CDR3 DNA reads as TGTGCCAGCAGCCGGGACAGGGCCACTAATCAGCCCCAGCATTTT. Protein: CASSRDRATNQPQHF.